The T cell receptor beta chain described here comes from a study of blood T cell repertoires in COVID-19. Germline V gene sequence: CDR1 MRHNA, CDR2 SNTAGT. V was clipped by 11 bases and J by 5 bases; unmatched bases: 8. The CDR3 consists of 13 residues. Assay used: immunoSEQ multiplex PCR; TCRdb lists only in-frame clones, some missing. Seen here are about 30,000 clones, 80% to 90% observed once, and the top ten hold about 14%. This clone was counted a single time. The source is a man in his sixties with active COVID-19. The chain combines TRBV6-4 with TRBJ2-1; 8 bases are shared with TRBD2. The sequencing input was peripheral blood. The CDR3 DNA reads as TGTGCCCTTATAGCGGGAACCGACAATGAGCAGTTCTTC. It specifies CALIAGTDNEQFF.